The rows below give T cell receptor beta chains drawn from one sample of a study of T cells in Graves' hyperthyroidism and ophthalmopathy. In TCRdb, the multiplex PCR reads were re-called with MiXCR into one record per CDR3 protein. The data hold about 270,000 distinct CDR3 sequences, with about 25% observed a single time. Sequences were obtained from blood. These receptors all stem from a man aged 35 to 55 with Graves' hyperthyroidism that later progressed to Graves' ophthalmopathy. The CDR3 runs from the conserved cysteine through the conserved F or W. A D gene is named only where the DNA matches it firmly. Clone size appears in some rows only: once, few, many, or a class for an expanded clone.

j_gene | abundance | d_gene | v_gene | CDR3nt | CDR3aa
TRBJ1-2 | many | TRBD1 | TRBV5-1 | TGCGCCAGCAGCTTGGGACAGGGGGCGAGCGGCTACACCTTC | CASSLGQGASGYTF
TRBJ2-7 | many | - | TRBV12-3/TRBV12-4 | TGTGCCAGCAGCCCCGCCCAGGGACCCTACGAGCAGTACTTC | CASSPAQGPYEQYF
TRBJ1-2 | - | - | TRBV10-3 | TGTGCCACTTCGGGACGGCTCGAGAATGGCTACACCTTC | CATSGRLENGYTF
TRBJ2-4 | many | - | TRBV19 | TGTGCCAGTAGTATCTTAAGGGATTCGGACATTCAGTACTTC | CASSILRDSDIQYF
TRBJ1-1 | - | - | TRBV12-3/TRBV12-4 | TGTGCCAGCATTCCGGACGGAATGAACACTGAAGCTTTCTTT | CASIPDGMNTEAFF
TRBJ2-7 | many | TRBD1 | TRBV29-1 | TGCAGCGCCGTCCCGGGACAGGGTTACGAGCAGTACTTC | CSAVPGQGYEQYF
TRBJ1-1 | many | TRBD1 | TRBV4-1 | TGCGCCAGCAGCCAACAAGAAGTGGGGACAGCTACTTTCTTT | CASSQQEVGTATFF
TRBJ2-2 | many | TRBD2 | TRBV6-1 | TGTGCCAGCAGACTAGCGGGAGCGAGCACCGGGGAGCTGTTTTTT | CASRLAGASTGELFF
TRBJ2-5 | many | - | TRBV12-3/TRBV12-4 | TGTGCCAGCAGACCCGGGACTGGCAGGGTAGAGACCCAGTACTTC | CASRPGTGRVETQYF
TRBJ2-3 | many | TRBD2 | TRBV7-8 | TGTGCCAGCAGCGGTCGGAATAGGACTAGCCGACCGTATACGCAGTATTTT | CASSGRNRTSRPYTQYF
TRBJ2-3 | many | TRBD2 | TRBV11-2 | TGTGCCAGCAGCTTAGTACTAGCGGGCCACACAGATACGCAGTATTTT | CASSLVLAGHTDTQYF
TRBJ2-7 | many | TRBD2 | TRBV20-1 | TGCAGTGCTAGTTCGGGGGGATTCTCCTACGAGCAGTACTTC | CSASSGGFSYEQYF
TRBJ2-7 | - | - | TRBV27 | TGTGCCAGCAGTGATAGCAGATCGGGTGTAAGCTACGAGCAGTACTTC | CASSDSRSGVSYEQYF
TRBJ2-5 | many | TRBD1 | TRBV28 | TGTGCCAGCAGTTCGCCCCAAAGGACAGGGAAGGAGACCCAGTACTTC | CASSSPQRTGKETQYF
TRBJ2-7 | many | TRBD1 | TRBV20-1 | TGCAGTGCTAGCGATCCGGGACAGGGTTACGAGCAGTACTTC | CSASDPGQGYEQYF
TRBJ2-4 | many | TRBD1 | TRBV6-1 | TGTGCCAGCAGTGGGACAGGAATAGCCAAAAACATTCAGTACTTC | CASSGTGIAKNIQYF
TRBJ2-4 | many | TRBD1 | TRBV12-3/TRBV12-4 | TGTGCCAGCAGTTTACTGCAGGGGGTCAAAAACATTCAGTACTTC | CASSLLQGVKNIQYF
TRBJ2-5 | - | - | TRBV20-1 | TGCAGTGCAAGGACCGGTGAGACCCAGTACTTC | CSARTGETQYF
TRBJ1-1 | - | - | TRBV12-5 | TGTGCTAGTGGTCCCGACGGGAACACTGAAGCTTTCTTT | CASGPDGNTEAFF
TRBJ1-1 | many | TRBD1 | TRBV5-1 | TGCGCCAGCAGCTTAACAGGGGCTGAAGCTTTCTTT | CASSLTGAEAFF
TRBJ1-1 | many | - | TRBV6-2/TRBV6-3 | TGTGCCAGCAGTTATCCTCGGGGAGTGAACACTGAAGCTTTCTTT | CASSYPRGVNTEAFF
TRBJ1-2 | - | - | TRBV7-2 | TGTGCCAGCAGCTTTTTTACGGGGCGGAACTATGGCTACACCTTC | CASSFFTGRNYGYTF
TRBJ1-2 | - | - | TRBV7-3 | TGTGCCAGCAGCTTCGTAGGTGGCTATGGCTACACCTTC | CASSFVGGYGYTF
TRBJ1-1 | - | TRBD1 | TRBV6-1 | TGTGCCAGCAGTGAACGGACAGGGGGCACTGAAGCTTTCTTT | CASSERTGGTEAFF
TRBJ2-7 | many | - | TRBV14 | TGTGCCAGCAGCCAAGAGTCGGCCGGGTTCTACGAGCAGTACTTC | CASSQESAGFYEQYF
TRBJ2-5 | few | TRBD1 | TRBV28 | TGTGCCAGCCTCGGGACAGTAGGGACCCAGTACTTC | CASLGTVGTQYF
TRBJ2-2 | few | TRBD1 | TRBV12-3/TRBV12-4 | TGTGCCAGCAAACTGACAGGGGTCGATGCCACCGGGGAGCTGTTTTTT | CASKLTGVDATGELFF
TRBJ2-4 | few | - | TRBV29-1 | TGCAGCGTTGAAGGAGGGGCCAAAAACATTCAGTACTTC | CSVEGGAKNIQYF
TRBJ1-1 | many | - | TRBV15 | TGTGCCACCAGCAGAGCGATACAAAGGGGAGGCACTGAAGCTTTCTTT | CATSRAIQRGGTEAFF
TRBJ1-3 | many | - | TRBV29-1 | TGCAGCGTTATCTTCGACTCTGGAAACACCATATATTTT | CSVIFDSGNTIYF
TRBJ2-7 | few | - | TRBV6-5 | TGTGCCAGCAGTTTCCTGCCAGAGGGCTCCTACGAGCAGTACTTC | CASSFLPEGSYEQYF
TRBJ1-1 | many | TRBD1 | TRBV30 | TGTGCCTGGAGAGGGGGCTTGAACACTGAAGCTTTCTTT | CAWRGGLNTEAFF
TRBJ2-5 | many | - | TRBV15 | TGTGCCACCAGCATCGGAGGGGCCGGAGAGACCCAGTACTTC | CATSIGGAGETQYF
TRBJ2-6 | - | - | TRBV4-3 | TGCGCCAGCAGCCAAGATTCGAGCTCTGGGGCCAACGTCCTGACTTTC | CASSQDSSSGANVLTF
TRBJ2-7 | - | TRBD1 | TRBV11-1 | TGTGCCAGCAGCTTAGCGTTGGCAGGGGGAACCTACGAGCAGTACTTC | CASSLALAGGTYEQYF
TRBJ2-5 | few | TRBD2 | TRBV4-2 | TGTGCCAGCAGCCAAGGGACTAGCGGGGGGGGGAGGGGCGAGACCCAGTACTTC | CASSQGTSGGGRGETQYF
TRBJ2-2 | - | - | TRBV9 | TGTGCCAGCAGCGTAGGTCTCGCGGGGGCGCACACCGGGGAGCTGTTTTTT | CASSVGLAGAHTGELFF
TRBJ2-7 | - | TRBD2 | TRBV13 | TGTGCCAGCAGTTTAAGGCTAGCGGGAGTAGGGACCTACGAGCAGTACTTC | CASSLRLAGVGTYEQYF
TRBJ1-1 | - | - | TRBV4-1 | TGCGCCAGCAGCCAAGATATGGGGGGGGCGAACACTGAAGCTTTCTTT | CASSQDMGGANTEAFF
TRBJ1-1 | many | - | TRBV20-1 | TGCAGTGCTAGAGATAGACGACGGAAATATGACACTGAAGCTTTCTTT | CSARDRRRKYDTEAFF
TRBJ2-7 | - | - | TRBV6-5 | TGTGCCAGCAGTTACCCGGGCACTAACCACTACGAGCAGTACTTC | CASSYPGTNHYEQYF
TRBJ2-7 | many | TRBD2 | TRBV7-1 | TGTGCCAGCAGCTCACGGGGGGGTAGCGGGACAAGAACTCTAACCTACGAGCAGTACTTC | CASSSRGGSGTRTLTYEQYF
TRBJ1-1 | - | - | TRBV29-1 | TGCAGCGTTGTGGGGGAGAACACTGAAGCTTTCTTT | CSVVGENTEAFF
TRBJ1-2 | many | - | TRBV18 | TGTGCCAGCTCACCACCGGAAGGGGGTCGCGTCTATGGCTACACCTTC | CASSPPEGGRVYGYTF
TRBJ2-7 | many | - | TRBV3-1 | TGTGCCAGCAGGGGAGTCTACGAGCAGTACTTC | CASRGVYEQYF